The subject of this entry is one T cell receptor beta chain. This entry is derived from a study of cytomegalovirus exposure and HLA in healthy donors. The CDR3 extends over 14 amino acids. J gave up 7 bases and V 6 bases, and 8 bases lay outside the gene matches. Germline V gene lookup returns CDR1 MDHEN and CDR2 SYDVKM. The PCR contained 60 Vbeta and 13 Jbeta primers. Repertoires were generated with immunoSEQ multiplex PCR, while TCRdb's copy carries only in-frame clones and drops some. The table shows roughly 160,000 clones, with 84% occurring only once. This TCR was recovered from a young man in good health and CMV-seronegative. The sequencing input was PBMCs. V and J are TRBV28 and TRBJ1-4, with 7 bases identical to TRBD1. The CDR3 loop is CASSRQGNSEKLFF. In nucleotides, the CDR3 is TGTGCCAGCAGCCGACAGGGAAATTCTGAAAAACTGTTTTTT.